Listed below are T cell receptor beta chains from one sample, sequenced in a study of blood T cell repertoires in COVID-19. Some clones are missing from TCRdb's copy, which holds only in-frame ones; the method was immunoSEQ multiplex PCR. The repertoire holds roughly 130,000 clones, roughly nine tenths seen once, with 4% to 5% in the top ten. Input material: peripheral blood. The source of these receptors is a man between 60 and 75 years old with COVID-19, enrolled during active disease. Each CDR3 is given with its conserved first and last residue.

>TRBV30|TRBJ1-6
CAWSKDQGSPLHF
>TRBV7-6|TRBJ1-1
CASSLIEGNTEAFF
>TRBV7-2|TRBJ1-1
CATRTALYTEAFF
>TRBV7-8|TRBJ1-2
CASSLVGGPSNYGYTF
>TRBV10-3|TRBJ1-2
CAISTGGAYYGYTF
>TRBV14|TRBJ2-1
CASSQEGLAGNEQFF
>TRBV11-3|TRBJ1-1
CASSHDGYGAFF
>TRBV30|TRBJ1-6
CAWVTPYSSYNSPLHF
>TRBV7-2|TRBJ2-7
CASSLNRGSTYEQYF
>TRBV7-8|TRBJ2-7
CASTKEGVGLSYEQYF
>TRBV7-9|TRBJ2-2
CASSLAGAHGELFF
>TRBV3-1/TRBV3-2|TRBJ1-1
CASSPSTENTEAFF
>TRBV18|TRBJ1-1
CASSPRDTEAFF
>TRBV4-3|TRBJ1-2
CASSPTGGLDGYTF
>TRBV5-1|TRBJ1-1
CASATASGTEAFF
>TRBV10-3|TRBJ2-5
CAISPLAGGIETQYF
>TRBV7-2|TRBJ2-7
CASSSRRRTYEQYF
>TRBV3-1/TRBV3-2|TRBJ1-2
CASSHRQAANYGYTF
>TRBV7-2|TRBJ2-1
CASSFNRGRNEQFF
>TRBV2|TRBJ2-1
CASSLSGYEQFF
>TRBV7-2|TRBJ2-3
CASSSRTGGSTDTQYF
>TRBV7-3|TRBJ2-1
CASSGTSGRGNEQFF
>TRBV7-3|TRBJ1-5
CASSLKTWTGKLYQPQHF
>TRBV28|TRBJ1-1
CASSPRQGAVEAFF
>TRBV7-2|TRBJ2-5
CASSLVASGQETQYF
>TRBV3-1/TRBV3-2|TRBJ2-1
CASSQGAGPINEQFF
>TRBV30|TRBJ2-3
CAWGLPTDTQYF
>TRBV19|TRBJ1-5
CASSLTGTGVVGNQPQHF
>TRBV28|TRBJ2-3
CASTTPPGQGADTQYF
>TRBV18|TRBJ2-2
CASSPTGQHTGELFF
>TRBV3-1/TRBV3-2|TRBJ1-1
CASSPATGGGESTEAFF
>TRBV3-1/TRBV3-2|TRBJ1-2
CASSFQDRGNGYTF
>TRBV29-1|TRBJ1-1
CSGCGLQNTEAFF
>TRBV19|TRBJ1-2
CASSISGFGYTF
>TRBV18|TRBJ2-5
CASSSQGTQETQYF
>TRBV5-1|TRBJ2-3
CASSPRTSGSASTDTQYF
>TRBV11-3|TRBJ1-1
CASSLRGMNTEAFF
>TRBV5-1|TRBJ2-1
CASSFGLATYNEQFF
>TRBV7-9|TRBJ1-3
CASSPGDRSSGNTIYF
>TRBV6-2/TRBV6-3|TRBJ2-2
CASSPRQGRVNTGELFF
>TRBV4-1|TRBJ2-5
CASSQSPGTEETQYF
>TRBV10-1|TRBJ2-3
CARIRQGAGTDTQYF
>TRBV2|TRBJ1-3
CASDRGSLFYSGNTIYF
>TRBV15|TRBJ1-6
CATSRWQGTSPLHF
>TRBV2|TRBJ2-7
CASSDWRTGGEQYF
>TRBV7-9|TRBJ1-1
CASSPGTEAFF
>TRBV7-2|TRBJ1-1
CASSFNYGAFF
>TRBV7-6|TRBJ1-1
CASSLLKQGARTEAFF
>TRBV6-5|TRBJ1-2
CASSLRGGGYGYTF
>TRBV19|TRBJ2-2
CASSIGWDTNTGELFF